This T cell receptor beta chain was sequenced in a study of PD-1 blockade in classical Hodgkin lymphoma. Study outcomes and limitations: Anyone who began nivolumab under 1 year after ASCT was excluded. Complete responders started with a diversity level that resembled newly diagnosed patients at baseline. By C4D1, diversity of CD4+ TCRs had risen significantly, whereas that of CD8+ TCRs had not.

To note about this clone: Its cognate antigen is unknown.

Every patient relapsed after autologous stem cell transplantation, and brentuximab vedotin exposure varied. Complete response, partial response or progressive disease constituted the best response categories observed. Assay: immunoSEQ multiplex PCR; the TCRdb copy retains only in-frame clones and omits some. The sample holds roughly 90,000 clones, about four fifths seen once. Trimming took off 2 bases at V and 7 bases at J, with 12 bases between the two ends. The germline V gene has CDR1 ENHRY and CDR2 SYGVKD. This CDR3 comprises 14 residues. The sample was peripheral blood mononuclear cells (PBMCs), taken before the second cycle of nivolumab. This TCR was recovered from a human donor with classical Hodgkin lymphoma. The chain recombines TRBV10-3 with TRBJ1-5, with D perhaps TRBD1 (5 bases). In DNA, the CDR3 is TGTGCCATCAGTGAGGGGGGGGTCGGCCAGCCCCAGCATTTT. This encodes CAISEGGVGQPQHF.